In its sample, the clone carrying this T cell receptor (beta chain) was seen once. Between the trimmed V and J ends, which lost 0 bases and 7 bases, there was a span of 14 bases. The CDR3 has 15 residues. Germline-derived CDR1 and CDR2 are SGHRS and YFSETQ. There was relapse after autologous stem cell transplantation in every patient, and there was variation in brentuximab vedotin exposure. This entry belongs to a study of PD-1 blockade in classical Hodgkin lymphoma. Some clones are missing from TCRdb's copy, which holds only in-frame ones; the method was immunoSEQ multiplex PCR. The table includes about 97,000 clones, over 80% detected once.

The source is a human donor with classical Hodgkin lymphoma. The chain links TRBV5-1 to TRBJ2-1; possibly TRBD1 for D (5 bases). Sequences were derived from peripheral blood mononuclear cells (PBMCs), sampled at baseline. CDR3 DNA sequence: TGCGCCAGCAGCTTGGTTTTAGGGGCGGAGAATGAGCAGTTCTTC. It encodes CASSLVLGAENEQFF.